A selection of T cell receptor beta chains follows, all from one sample in a study of blood T cell repertoires in COVID-19. Assay used: immunoSEQ multiplex PCR; TCRdb lists only in-frame clones, some missing. The sample includes fewer than 300,000 clones, roughly 85% of them seen just once. The sample consisted of peripheral blood. Every receptor here comes from a woman between 18 and 30 years old with acute or convalescent COVID-19. Both conserved end residues are part of each CDR3. The order of the fields is CDR3 DNA, CDR3 protein, J gene, D gene, V gene, clone size. A D gene is named only where the DNA matches it firmly. Part of the rows lack a size; the others show once, few, many or a class for expanded clones.

DNA: TGTGCCAGCAGCCGGGGACAGGGCGAAGAGACCCAGTACTTC
CDR3: CASSRGQGEETQYF
J: TRBJ2-5
D: TRBD1
V: TRBV9
size: -

DNA: TGTGCCACCAGCAGCCGGCAGGATGCATATTTGGGCAATGAGCAGTTCTTC
CDR3: CATSSRQDAYLGNEQFF
J: TRBJ2-1
D: -
V: TRBV15
size: -

DNA: TGTGCCAGCAGCGTAGTGGAGACTAGCGGGAGTCCTACCTACAATGAGCAGTTCTTC
CDR3: CASSVVETSGSPTYNEQFF
J: TRBJ2-1
D: TRBD2
V: TRBV9
size: -

DNA: TGCGCCAGCAGCCAAGAATCCCCTGTGGGCGGGAGTAAGTACGAGCAGTACTTC
CDR3: CASSQESPVGGSKYEQYF
J: TRBJ2-7
D: TRBD2
V: TRBV4-1
size: -

DNA: TGTGCCAGCAGCACCGACAGGACGGAAAAACTGTTTTTT
CDR3: CASSTDRTEKLFF
J: TRBJ1-4
D: -
V: TRBV28
size: -

DNA: TGTGCCAGCAGCCAGGGACAGGGGGTCGGGAACACTGAAGCTTTCTTT
CDR3: CASSQGQGVGNTEAFF
J: TRBJ1-1
D: TRBD1
V: TRBV7-6
size: -

DNA: TGTGCCAGTAGCCTAACCCTGACAAGACAGGGTGCCTACGAGCAGTACTTC
CDR3: CASSLTLTRQGAYEQYF
J: TRBJ2-7
D: TRBD1
V: TRBV19
size: -

DNA: TGTGCCAGCTCACCAACGCAGGCGGGGGCTAACTATGGCTACACCTTC
CDR3: CASSPTQAGANYGYTF
J: TRBJ1-2
D: -
V: TRBV18
size: -

DNA: TGTGCCAGTAGTACACTGGAGGACCGGCGGAACACTGAAGCTTTCTTT
CDR3: CASSTLEDRRNTEAFF
J: TRBJ1-1
D: -
V: TRBV19
size: -

DNA: TGTGCCAGCAGCTCCTTTCCCTTTACAGGGGGCGAGACAGATACGCAGTATTTT
CDR3: CASSSFPFTGGETDTQYF
J: TRBJ2-3
D: TRBD1
V: TRBV11-3
size: once

DNA: TGTGCCAGCAGTACGACTAGCGTGTCGGTAAGCTCCTACGAGCAGTACTTC
CDR3: CASSTTSVSVSSYEQYF
J: TRBJ2-7
D: TRBD2
V: TRBV6-2/TRBV6-3
size: -

DNA: TGTGCCAGTAGTATAGATTCTCGGCGGAGCACAGATACGCAGTATTTT
CDR3: CASSIDSRRSTDTQYF
J: TRBJ2-3
D: -
V: TRBV19
size: -

DNA: TGCGCCAGCAGCCAAGAGGCGGGAGTGTACAATGAGCAGTTCTTC
CDR3: CASSQEAGVYNEQFF
J: TRBJ2-1
D: TRBD2
V: TRBV4-3
size: -

DNA: TGTGCCAGCTCCCGAGGGGCTAGCGGGAGAAGAGAGGAGCTGTTTTTT
CDR3: CASSRGASGRREELFF
J: TRBJ2-2
D: TRBD2
V: TRBV18
size: -

DNA: TGTGCCAGCAGCAAAGGACAGAACCAAGAGACCCAGTACTTC
CDR3: CASSKGQNQETQYF
J: TRBJ2-5
D: -
V: TRBV28
size: -

DNA: TGTGCCAGCAGCCAAGATCGTGCAGGGTCAGGCGAGCAGTACTTC
CDR3: CASSQDRAGSGEQYF
J: TRBJ2-7
D: -
V: TRBV4-2
size: few

DNA: TGCAGTGCTACCTCGGGTGTACCCCTCCACTTT
CDR3: CSATSGVPLHF
J: TRBJ1-6
D: -
V: TRBV20-1
size: -

DNA: TGTGCCAGCAGCGTAGGTAATAGCGGGAGCATCGGGGAGCAGTTCTTC
CDR3: CASSVGNSGSIGEQFF
J: TRBJ2-1
D: TRBD2
V: TRBV9
size: few

DNA: TGTGCCAGCAGCTTGGCGGCTAGCGGAGGCTACGAGCAGTACTTC
CDR3: CASSLAASGGYEQYF
J: TRBJ2-7
D: TRBD2
V: TRBV5-4
size: -

DNA: TGTGCCAGTAGTATGGGAGCATCGAACTCTGGAAACACCATATATTTT
CDR3: CASSMGASNSGNTIYF
J: TRBJ1-3
D: -
V: TRBV19
size: -

DNA: TGTGCCAGCAGCGGAACAGGGACCTCTGGAAACACCATATATTTT
CDR3: CASSGTGTSGNTIYF
J: TRBJ1-3
D: -
V: TRBV9
size: -

DNA: TGTGCCAGCACCCAGACAGGGAGTCTCGGTCAGCCCCAGCATTTT
CDR3: CASTQTGSLGQPQHF
J: TRBJ1-5
D: TRBD1
V: TRBV6-6
size: -